The sequence of this TCR beta chain was determined in a study of beta chain features in type 1 diabetes (dated by TCRdb to 2016 to 2019). As for the study more broadly: Mean age, gender distribution, total cell number and subset yield did not differ between patients and healthy donors. The study compared TCRB repertoires of sorted circulating CD4+ T cell subsets between recently diagnosed type 1 diabetes patients and matched healthy donors. Regulatory and stem cell-like memory subsets were obtained from only 8 patients and roughly eight healthy donors, while naive and central memory subsets were obtained from all 30 or so donors. A total of under 140,000,000 sorted cells were examined across all samples, and the number of cells per subset was strongly correlated with RNA yield. What the authors observed across the whole study: Shorter templates might be favored by PCR, yet because patient and control samples were amplified and corrected together, any such skew would affect both groups equally. Only small numbers of individuals were included in the HLA sub-analyses, which left unresolved whether HLA type had any influence on TCRB rearrangement. In all four CD4+ subsets, TCRB CDR3 length was moderately but significantly shorter in type 1 diabetes patients. The naive, central memory and regulatory TCRB repertoires appeared to resemble one another more closely among patients than among healthy donors. Sequencing cDNA rather than genomic DNA could over-represent highly expressing activated cells, although activation and CD3 levels did not differ between groups. At VDJ recombination sites, patients with type 1 diabetes made fewer insertions and deleted more nucleotides, a pattern implying thymic rearrangement abnormalities.

The germline V gene gives CDR1 as SGHAT and CDR2 as FQNNGV. The CDR3 numbers 17 residues from cysteine through phenylalanine. The DNA shown is the 51-base CDR3, in frame from base 1. The V end loses 4 bases and the J end loses 2 bases, and a stretch of 20 bases separates them. The High Capacity cDNA Reverse Transcription Kit was used to reverse transcribe all of the isolated RNA, meaning that expressed TCRB transcripts were what got sequenced. Deep immunoSEQ sequencing was performed on naive, central memory and regulatory T cell samples, with an average of roughly 3.5 million total reads per sample. Sorted cells were lysed in RLT buffer and RNA was extracted with DNase-treated RNeasy Micro or Mini kits, depending on cell number. To prevent cross-contamination, every cell subset was processed on its own, while patient and healthy donor samples were processed together. The immunoSEQ multiplex PCR was used to amplify TCRB sequences from cDNA, generating 87-bp fragments that spanned the CDR3 region. Amplicons were sequenced on the Illumina HiSeq platform. The authors' analysis ran thus. Synthetic template baselines were used to correct PCR bias computationally, reads within Hamming distance 2 were collapsed together, and singletons that could not be merged were discarded. By aligning reads against IMGT, V, D and J genes, CDR3 length, and insertions or deletions at six rearrangement sites were assigned. Within each subset, clonotype counts were normalized to the number of sorted cells before true diversity and Gini coefficients were calculated with the tcR R package. The overlap coefficient, calculated on TCRB nucleotide sequences, was used to quantify repertoire sharing. The table comes from immuneACCESS by way of TCRdb, which keeps in-frame sequences with V and J called. Part of the clones is missing from these tables; in studies checked, under half for an unresolved V gene and the rest for unknown reasons. The DNA gave D and trimming, while V, J and clone size come from that table. The sample profile shows some 140,000 clones; around a tenth of them were found once. The ten largest make up about 0.68% of the sample.

With respect to this clone: Its specific antigen is unknown. Per-base qualities were not stored, and no clone one base away is much larger.

A single peripheral blood draw of around 120 mL on average was collected from each donor into heparinised tubes. A BD FACSAria II was used to sort naive, central memory, regulatory and stem cell-like memory CD4+ T cells with a panel that included CD45RO, CCR7, CD25, CD127, CD95 and CD27. All sorted populations exceeded 95% purity. PBMCs were isolated immediately by Lymphoprep density gradient centrifugation and stained directly without culture. So that batch effects would be minimized, each experiment stained and sorted samples in pairs, pairing one healthy donor with one patient. This sequence was found in a man between 18 and 35 years old in good health. The specimen was central memory CD4+ T cells from blood. The V and J genes are TRBV11-2 and TRBJ2-5; TRBD2 is possibly the D segment (6 matching bases). Here the CDR3 is given as CASSSGRGAGQQETQYF. Read as DNA, the sequence is TGTGCCAGCAGCTCCGGGAGAGGGGCAGGGCAACAAGAGACCCAGTACTTC. When the CDR3 is completed using the reference TRBV11-2 and TRBJ2-5 genes on either side, the full variable domain is EAGVAQSPRYKIIEKRQSVAFWCNPISGHATLYWYQQILGQGPKLLIQFQNNGVVDDSQLPKDRFSAERLKGVDSTLKIQPAKLEDSAVYLCASSSGRGAGQQETQYFGPGTRLLVL.